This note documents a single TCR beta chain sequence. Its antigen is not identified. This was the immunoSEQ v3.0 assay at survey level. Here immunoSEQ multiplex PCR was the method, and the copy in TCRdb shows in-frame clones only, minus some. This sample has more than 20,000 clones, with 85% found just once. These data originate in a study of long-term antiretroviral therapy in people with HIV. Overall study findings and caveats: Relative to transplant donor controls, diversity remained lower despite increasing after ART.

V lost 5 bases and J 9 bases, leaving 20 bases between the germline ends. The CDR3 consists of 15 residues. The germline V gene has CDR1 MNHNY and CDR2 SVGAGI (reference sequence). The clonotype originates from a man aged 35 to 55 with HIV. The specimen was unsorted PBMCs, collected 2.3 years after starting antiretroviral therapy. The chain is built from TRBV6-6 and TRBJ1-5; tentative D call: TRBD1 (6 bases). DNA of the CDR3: TGTGCCAGCAGTCCGGGACACCCTAGCGCCGGGCCCCAGCATTTT. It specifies CASSPGHPSAGPQHF.